The rows below give T cell receptor beta chains drawn from one sample of a study of T-cell reconstitution after alpha-beta-depleted transplantation in children. TCRdb itself ran the PCR reads through MiXCR, one entry per CDR3 protein. The table includes approximately 300,000 distinct CDR3 sequences, over 9.5% detected once. Material: PBMCs, obtained before TCRalphabeta/CD19-depleted stem cell transplant. Receptors were obtained from a boy in the first two years of life with acute myeloid leukemia, due to receive a stem cell transplant. Each CDR3 is given with its conserved first and last residue. D genes are given only for firm matches. Part of the rows lack a size; the others show once, few, many or a class for expanded clones.

len: 13
abundance: many
v_gene: TRBV12-3/TRBV12-4
j_gene: TRBJ2-1
d_gene: TRBD2
CDR3aa: CASRSGRRDEQFF
CDR3nt: TGTGCCAGCAGAAGCGGGAGAAGGGATGAGCAGTTCTTC

len: 12
abundance: few
v_gene: TRBV20-1
j_gene: TRBJ2-1
d_gene: TRBD2
CDR3aa: CRISGLYNEQFF
CDR3nt: TGCAGAATTAGCGGGCTCTACAATGAGCAGTTCTTC

len: 16
abundance: few
v_gene: TRBV6-5
j_gene: TRBJ2-1
d_gene: -
CDR3aa: CASSYSTRGAYNEQFF
CDR3nt: TGTGCCAGCAGTTACTCGACGCGCGGGGCCTACAATGAGCAGTTCTTC

len: 14
abundance: many
v_gene: TRBV19
j_gene: TRBJ2-3
d_gene: -
CDR3aa: CASSAGTTTDTQYF
CDR3nt: TGTGCCAGTAGTGCCGGGACAACCACAGATACGCAGTATTTT

len: 15
abundance: few
v_gene: TRBV6-5
j_gene: TRBJ1-1
d_gene: TRBD1
CDR3aa: CASSYGQARPFEAFF
CDR3nt: TGTGCCAGCAGTTACGGACAGGCCAGGCCATTTGAAGCTTTCTTT

len: 14
abundance: many
v_gene: TRBV6-5
j_gene: TRBJ1-2
d_gene: -
CDR3aa: CASSRENFLYGYTF
CDR3nt: TGTGCCAGCAGCCGGGAAAATTTCCTCTATGGCTACACCTTC

len: 12
abundance: many
v_gene: TRBV29-1
j_gene: TRBJ2-5
d_gene: -
CDR3aa: CSVEVSGRAQYF
CDR3nt: TGCAGCGTTGAAGTGTCGGGAAGGGCCCAGTACTTC

len: 16
abundance: few
v_gene: TRBV4-1
j_gene: TRBJ2-5
d_gene: TRBD1
CDR3aa: CASSQDPDRGRETQYF
CDR3nt: TGCGCCAGCAGCCAAGACCCTGACAGGGGTCGAGAGACCCAGTACTTC

len: 13
abundance: many
v_gene: TRBV12-3/TRBV12-4
j_gene: TRBJ2-1
d_gene: -
CDR3aa: CASSLRPSQGQFF
CDR3nt: TGTGCCAGCAGTTTACGTCCCTCCCAGGGGCAGTTCTTC

len: 14
abundance: few
v_gene: TRBV6-6
j_gene: TRBJ1-3
d_gene: TRBD1
CDR3aa: CASSYRDSGNTIYF
CDR3nt: TGTGCCAGCAGTTACCGGGACAGTGGAAACACCATATATTTT

len: 13
abundance: many
v_gene: TRBV7-9
j_gene: TRBJ2-1
d_gene: TRBD1
CDR3aa: CASSSTGDNEQFF
CDR3nt: TGTGCCAGCAGCTCGACAGGGGATAATGAGCAGTTCTTC

len: 14
abundance: many
v_gene: TRBV4-2
j_gene: TRBJ2-7
d_gene: -
CDR3aa: CASSQEDRTYEQYF
CDR3nt: TGTGCCAGCAGCCAAGAGGACCGGACCTACGAGCAGTACTTC

len: 15
abundance: -
v_gene: TRBV6-5
j_gene: TRBJ2-3
d_gene: TRBD2
CDR3aa: CASSSFSGGTDTQYF
CDR3nt: TGTGCCAGCAGTTCCTTTAGCGGGGGAACAGATACGCAGTATTTT

len: 14
abundance: many
v_gene: TRBV3-1
j_gene: TRBJ2-7
d_gene: -
CDR3aa: CASSQDRYSYEQYF
CDR3nt: TGTGCCAGCAGCCAAGACAGGTATTCCTACGAGCAGTACTTC

len: 16
abundance: many
v_gene: TRBV15
j_gene: TRBJ2-1
d_gene: -
CDR3aa: CATSRAGTNSYNEQFF
CDR3nt: TGTGCCACCAGCAGAGCCGGGACCAACTCCTACAATGAGCAGTTCTTC

len: 12
abundance: many
v_gene: TRBV29-1
j_gene: TRBJ1-1
d_gene: -
CDR3aa: CSVEPRVGEAFF
CDR3nt: TGCAGCGTTGAACCCAGGGTTGGTGAAGCTTTCTTT

len: 13
abundance: few
v_gene: TRBV29-1
j_gene: TRBJ1-2
d_gene: -
CDR3aa: CSVEETDYYGYTF
CDR3nt: TGCAGCGTCGAGGAGACAGATTACTATGGCTACACCTTC